This T cell receptor beta chain emerged from a study of control samples from healthy donors and cancer patients. V gave up 6 bases and J gave up 2 bases, with 14 bases separating them. Germline assignment: CDR1 ENHRY and CDR2 SYGVKD. The CDR3 totals 15 residues. TCRdb's table, derived via immunoSEQ multiplex PCR, lists solely in-frame clones and lacks some. The sample has 100,000 to 150,000 clones; 70% to 90% are singletons. V and J are TRBV10-3 and TRBJ1-5; D not certain. The clonotype originates from a man between 60 and 75 years old in good health. The sequencing sample was made of blood. The CDR3 DNA follows: TGTGCCATCAGGGAGGAGGGCTTTGGCAATCAGCCCCAGCATTTT. This encodes CAIREEGFGNQPQHF.